A selection of T cell receptor beta chains follows, all from one sample in a study of blood T cell repertoires in COVID-19. TCRdb keeps only in-frame clones here, not all; method: immunoSEQ multiplex PCR. The table records about 170,000 clones, 83% of them present only once. The sequenced sample consisted of peripheral blood. These receptors were collected from a woman of 80 years or more with acute or convalescent COVID-19. Each CDR3 is given with its conserved first and last residue. D genes are given only for firm matches. Clone size is shown for a subset of rows, as once, few, many or a class of expanded clone.

NA TRBD2 TRBJ2-6 TRBV4-3 CASSYGGVRSGANVLTF TGCGCCAGCAGTTATGGGGGGGTACGCTCTGGGGCCAACGTCCTGACTTTC
NA NA TRBJ2-3 TRBV7-8 CASSPRSDTQYF TGTGCCAGCAGCCCGCGTTCAGATACGCAGTATTTT
NA TRBD1 TRBJ2-7 TRBV2 CASSGQAYEQYF TGTGCCAGCTCGGGACAGGCCTACGAGCAGTACTTC
few NA TRBJ2-1 TRBV5-6 CASSFGRNEQFF TGTGCCAGCAGCTTTGGGAGGAATGAGCAGTTCTTC
NA TRBD1 TRBJ2-7 TRBV5-1 CASSLGDRGLGSYEQYF TGCGCCAGCAGCTTGGGGGACAGGGGTTTAGGCTCCTACGAGCAGTACTTC
NA NA TRBJ2-3 TRBV19 CASSTGAPTTDTQYF TGTGCCAGTAGTACAGGGGCCCCCACGACAGATACGCAGTATTTT
NA TRBD1 TRBJ1-2 TRBV29-1 CSVGDRAGYGYTF TGCAGCGTTGGGGACAGGGCAGGATATGGCTACACCTTC
NA NA TRBJ1-1 TRBV4-2 CASSQGVSMNTEAFF TGTGCCAGCAGTCAGGGCGTATCAATGAACACTGAAGCTTTCTTT
NA NA TRBJ1-2 TRBV7-2 CASSPIVGDSYTF TGTGCCAGCAGCCCGATCGTAGGCGACAGCTACACCTTC
once NA TRBJ2-3 TRBV6-2/TRBV6-3 CASSTRRSSTDTQYF TGTGCCAGCAGTACCCGGAGGTCTAGCACAGATACGCAGTATTTT
few TRBD1 TRBJ2-4 TRBV19 CASSLGATGVEAKNIQYF TGTGCCAGTAGTCTTGGGGCGACAGGGGTTGAAGCCAAAAACATTCAGTACTTC
few NA TRBJ2-3 TRBV6-2/TRBV6-3 CASSLGLMGDTQYF TGTGCCAGCAGCCTCGGACTTATGGGAGATACGCAGTATTTT
NA TRBD2 TRBJ2-5 TRBV11-3 CASSPGGPRGTQYF TGTGCCAGCAGCCCGGGGGGACCACGGGGGACCCAGTACTTC
NA TRBD1 TRBJ2-7 TRBV30 CAWSSIPDRGIGEQYF TGTGCCTGGAGCTCAATCCCTGACAGGGGGATCGGGGAGCAGTACTTC
NA NA TRBJ2-2 TRBV6-2/TRBV6-3 CASSYSAGPGELFF TGTGCCAGCAGTTATTCGGCGGGTCCCGGGGAGCTGTTTTTT
NA TRBD2 TRBJ2-3 TRBV30 CAWSRAGVTDTQYF TGTGCCTGGTCTCGAGCGGGAGTCACAGATACGCAGTATTTT
NA NA TRBJ2-7 TRBV10-2 CASSDTYEQYF TGCGCCAGCAGTGATACCTACGAGCAGTACTTC
NA TRBD1 TRBJ1-5 TRBV19 CASSIGFRGMSNQPQHF TGTGCCAGTAGTATTGGCTTCAGGGGGATGAGCAATCAGCCCCAGCATTTT
few TRBD2 TRBJ2-3 TRBV19 CASKGRETDTQYF TGTGCCAGTAAGGGGAGGGAAACAGATACGCAGTATTTT
NA TRBD1 TRBJ2-7 TRBV7-7 CASSLETGSAYEQYF TGTGCTAGCAGCCTAGAGACAGGGTCGGCCTACGAGCAGTACTTC
NA TRBD1 TRBJ1-5 TRBV6-2/TRBV6-3 CASSSTRTGISNQPQHF TGTGCCAGCAGTTCAACCCGGACAGGGATTAGCAATCAGCCCCAGCATTTT
once NA TRBJ2-2 TRBV4-1 CASSQPGEVTGELFF TGCGCCAGCAGCCAACCGGGAGAGGTCACCGGGGAGCTGTTTTTT
NA TRBD1 TRBJ2-3 TRBV19 CASSGQGSRTDTQYF TGTGCCAGTAGCGGACAGGGATCCCGCACAGATACGCAGTATTTT
NA NA TRBJ2-2 TRBV2 CASSVLAFGGELFF TGTGCCAGCAGTGTTCTAGCGTTCGGCGGGGAGCTGTTTTTT
once NA TRBJ2-4 TRBV19 CASSIRELAQSIQYF TGTGCCAGTAGTATAAGAGAATTAGCTCAGAGCATTCAGTACTTC
once NA TRBJ2-5 TRBV3-1/TRBV3-2 CASSQDLRTQYF TGTGCCAGCAGCCAAGACCTCCGGACCCAGTACTTC
NA TRBD2 TRBJ2-1 TRBV6-6 CASSTSGRKDEQFF TGTGCCAGCTCAACTAGCGGGAGGAAGGATGAGCAGTTCTTC
NA TRBD1 TRBJ1-6 TRBV28 CASRTGNNSPLHF TGTGCCAGCCGGACAGGGAATAATTCACCCCTCCACTTT
NA NA TRBJ2-3 TRBV6-5 CASSPGIPGDTQYF TGTGCCAGCAGCCCCGGGATCCCTGGGGATACGCAGTATTTT
NA NA TRBJ2-7 TRBV3-1/TRBV3-2 CASSPSSYEQYF TGTGCCAGCAGCCCGAGCTCCTACGAGCAGTACTTC
NA NA TRBJ2-1 TRBV5-1 CASSLARLGEQFF TGCGCCAGCAGCTTGGCGAGACTGGGTGAGCAGTTCTTC
NA TRBD2 TRBJ2-1 TRBV5-1 CASSFTTSGTYNEQFF TGCGCCAGCAGCTTCACGACTAGCGGCACCTACAATGAGCAGTTCTTC
NA NA TRBJ1-1 TRBV19 CASSMEGDTKGGEAFF TGTGCCAGTAGTATGGAAGGGGACACGAAGGGTGGCGAAGCTTTCTTT
NA TRBD1 TRBJ1-1 TRBV2 CASSRRDRVTEAFF TGTGCCAGCAGTCGCCGGGACAGGGTGACTGAAGCTTTCTTT
NA NA TRBJ2-5 TRBV5-5 CASSPPRASGQETQYF TGTGCCAGCAGCCCTCCCAGGGCCTCAGGCCAAGAGACCCAGTACTTC
NA TRBD2 TRBJ2-2 TRBV19 CASSGSGADTGELFF TGTGCCAGTAGTGGGAGCGGGGCTGACACCGGGGAGCTGTTTTTT
NA TRBD1 TRBJ1-1 TRBV28 CAIHRGRYTEAFF TGTGCCATCCACAGGGGGCGATACACTGAAGCTTTCTTT
NA NA TRBJ2-2 TRBV7-8 CASSLVAVVNTGELFF TGTGCCAGCAGCTTAGTAGCGGTAGTGAACACCGGGGAGCTGTTTTTT
NA NA TRBJ2-7 TRBV20-1 CSALQVGEQYF TGCAGTGCTCTACAGGTGGGCGAGCAGTACTTC
NA NA TRBJ2-7 TRBV18 CASSPLRSRSYEQYF TGTGCCAGCTCACCGCTTCGTTCCCGGTCCTACGAGCAGTACTTC
once NA TRBJ1-5 TRBV5-6 CASSFLRGNQPQHF TGTGCCAGCAGCTTCCTGAGGGGCAATCAGCCCCAGCATTTT
once TRBD2 TRBJ2-5 TRBV2 CASSGYSGGHQETQYF TGTGCCAGCAGTGGATATAGCGGGGGGCATCAAGAGACCCAGTACTTC
NA NA TRBJ2-5 TRBV7-2 CASSLIQETQYF TGTGCCAGCAGCCTTATCCAAGAGACCCAGTACTTC
NA TRBD1 TRBJ1-5 TRBV6-5 CASSSGTAPNQPQHF TGTGCCAGCTCCTCCGGGACAGCCCCCAATCAGCCCCAGCATTTT
NA NA TRBJ1-6 TRBV19 CASSPSDGTRGSPLHF TGTGCCAGTAGTCCCTCGGACGGGACTCGAGGATCACCCCTCCACTTT
NA NA TRBJ1-4 TRBV5-1 CASSSGMRTTNEKLFF TGCGCCAGCAGCTCCGGGATGCGGACGACCAATGAAAAACTGTTTTTT
NA TRBD2 TRBJ2-3 TRBV29-1 CSFRGAGGPHTQYF TGCAGCTTCAGGGGAGCGGGAGGGCCTCATACGCAGTATTTT
NA TRBD1 TRBJ2-3 TRBV5-4 CASSSWDRGVDTQYF TGTGCCAGCAGCTCGTGGGACAGGGGGGTAGATACGCAGTATTTT
NA TRBD1 TRBJ2-3 TRBV4-1 CASNGYRGGTDTQYF TGCGCCAGCAATGGTTACAGGGGTGGGACAGATACGCAGTATTTT
NA NA TRBJ1-1 TRBV29-1 CSVSGEMYTEAFF TGCAGCGTTAGTGGGGAGATGTACACTGAAGCTTTCTTT
NA TRBD1 TRBJ1-2 TRBV12-5 CASGWTSGGSSDGYTF TGTGCTAGTGGTTGGACCTCAGGGGGCAGTAGCGATGGCTACACCTTC
NA NA TRBJ2-7 TRBV7-8 CASSLTDYEQYF TGTGCCAGCAGCCTGACAGACTACGAGCAGTACTTC
NA NA TRBJ2-3 TRBV10-3 CAISEDSSTDTQYF TGTGCCATCAGTGAAGACTCTAGCACAGATACGCAGTATTTT
NA NA TRBJ1-1 TRBV14 CASSQDLVRYTEAFF TGTGCCAGCAGCCAAGATTTAGTGCGGTACACTGAAGCTTTCTTT